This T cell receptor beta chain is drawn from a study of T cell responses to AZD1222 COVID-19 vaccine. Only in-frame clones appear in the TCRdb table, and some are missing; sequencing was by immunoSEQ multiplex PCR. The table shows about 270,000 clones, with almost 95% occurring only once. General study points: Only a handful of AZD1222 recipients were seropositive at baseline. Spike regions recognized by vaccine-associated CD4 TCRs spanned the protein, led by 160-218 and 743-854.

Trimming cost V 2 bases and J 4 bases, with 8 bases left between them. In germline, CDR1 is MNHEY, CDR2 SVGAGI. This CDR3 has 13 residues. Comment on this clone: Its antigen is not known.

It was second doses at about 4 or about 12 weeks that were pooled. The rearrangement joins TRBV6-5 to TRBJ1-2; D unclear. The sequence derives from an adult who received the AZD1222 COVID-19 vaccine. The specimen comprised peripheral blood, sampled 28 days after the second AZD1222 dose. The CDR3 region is CASSYRGGYGYTF. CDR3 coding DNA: TGTGCCAGCAGTTACCGGGGTGGCTATGGCTACACCTTC.